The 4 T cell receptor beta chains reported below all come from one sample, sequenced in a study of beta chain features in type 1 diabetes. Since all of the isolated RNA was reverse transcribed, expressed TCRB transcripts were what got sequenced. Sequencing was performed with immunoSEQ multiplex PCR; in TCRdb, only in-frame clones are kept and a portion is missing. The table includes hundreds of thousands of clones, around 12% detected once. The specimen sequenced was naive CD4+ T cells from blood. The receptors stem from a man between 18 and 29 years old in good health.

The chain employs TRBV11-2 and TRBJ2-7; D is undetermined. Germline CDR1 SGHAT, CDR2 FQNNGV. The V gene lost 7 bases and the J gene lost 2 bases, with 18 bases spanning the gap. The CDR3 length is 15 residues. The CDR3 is CASNSPWASTYEQYF. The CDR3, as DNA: TGTGCCAGCAACTCCCCCTGGGCAAGCACCTACGAGCAGTACTTC.

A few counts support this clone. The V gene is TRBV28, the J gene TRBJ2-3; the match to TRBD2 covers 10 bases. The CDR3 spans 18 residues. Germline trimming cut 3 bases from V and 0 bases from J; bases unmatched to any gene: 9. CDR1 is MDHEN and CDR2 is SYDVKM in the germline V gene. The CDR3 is CASSLKSGRAPSTDTQYF. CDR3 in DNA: TGTGCCAGCAGTTTGAAAAGCGGGAGGGCCCCGAGCACAGATACGCAGTATTTT.

Here the CDR3 DNA reads TGTGCCAGCAGCTTAGGAGTAGCGGGAGGGGGCTCCTACAATGAGCAGTTCTTC. Protein product: CASSLGVAGGGSYNEQFF. The chain carries TRBV7-3 and TRBJ2-1; 11 bases are shared with TRBD2. This CDR3 is built from 18 residues. The V and J ends lost 2 bases and 0 bases, in that order; junction bases with no gene match: 6. Germline V gene lookup returns CDR1 SGHTA and CDR2 FQGTGA.

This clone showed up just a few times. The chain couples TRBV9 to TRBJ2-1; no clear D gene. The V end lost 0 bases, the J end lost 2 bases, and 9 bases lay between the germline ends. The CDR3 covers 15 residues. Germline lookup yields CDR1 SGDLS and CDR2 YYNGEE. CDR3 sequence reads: CASSVALGAYNEQFF. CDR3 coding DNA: TGTGCCAGCAGCGTAGCTTTGGGCGCCTACAATGAGCAGTTCTTC.